The 18 T cell receptor beta chains below were found in one sample sequenced in a study of T-cell reconstitution after alpha-beta-depleted transplantation in children. Unique molecular identifiers were incorporated into the prepared TCRbeta library. Each CDR3 protein is one row after TCRdb ran MiXCR on the PCR reads. Among 400,000 to 500,000 distinct CDR3 sequences listed, approximately 11% were seen once. Here the sequenced sample was PBMCs from the stem cell graft donor, taken from the stem cell graft. Source of these receptors: a human donor who donated a stem cell graft to a child with acute myeloid leukemia.

This clonotype was seen repeatedly, ten times or more. The chain employs TRBV11-2 and TRBJ1-3; no firm D call. V was cut by 0 bases and J by 1 base, with 4 bases left in between. This CDR3 is built from 14 residues. The germline CDR1 and CDR2 sequences are SGHAT and FQNNGV. CDR3 residues: CASSLDPSGNTIYF. In nucleotides, the CDR3 is TGTGCCAGCAGCTTAGACCCGTCTGGAAACACCATATATTTT.

This clonotype was detected ten times or more. The chain links TRBV27 to TRBJ2-1; D is unresolved. Trimming took 3 bases from V and 6 from J, leaving 15 bases between them. The CDR3 has 15 residues. Germline lookup yields CDR1 MNHEY and CDR2 SMNVEV (reference sequence). For the CDR3, the DNA is TGTGCCAGCAGTTTCCTGACACCCCTGGGCAATGAGCAGTTCTTC. Encoded protein: CASSFLTPLGNEQFF.

This clonotype occurred a few times. The chain recombines TRBV5-6 with TRBJ1-1, with D possibly TRBD1 on 5 matching bases. The CDR3 is 16 residues long. Germline V CDR1 and CDR2: SGHDT, YYEEEE. Trimming shortened V by 3 bases and J by 0 bases, and 15 bases separated the two germline ends. CDR3 sequence reads: CASSSAGGGVNTEAFF. The CDR3 DNA reads TGTGCCAGCAGCTCGGCTGGGGGGGGGGTGAACACTGAAGCTTTCTTT. The full variable domain, in which reference TRBV5-6 and TRBJ1-1 provide the parts outside the CDR3, is DAGVTQSPTHLIKTRGQQVTLRCSPKSGHDTVSWYQQALGQGPQFIFQYYEEEERQRGNFPDRFSGHQFPNYSSELNVNALLLGDSALYLCASSSAGGGVNTEAFFGQGTRLTVV.

Here the CDR3 DNA reads TGCGCCAGCACAGGGGGCAGCTATGGCTACACCTTC. Translation: CASTGGSYGYTF. V usage is TRBV5-1 and J usage is TRBJ1-2, with 8 bases fitting TRBD1. CDR1 SGHRS and CDR2 YFSETQ come from the germline V gene. The CDR3 is 12 residues long. V was clipped by 6 bases and J by 4 bases; unmatched bases: 2.

V gene TRBV20-1 combines with J gene TRBJ1-4; TRBD1 matches at 10 bases. V shed 2 bases and J 7 bases; nucleotides not matched to a gene: 4. CDR3 size: 14 residues. Germline V CDR1 and CDR2: DFQATT, SNEGSKA (reference sequence). The CDR3 here is CSARRTGGGEKLFF. DNA for the CDR3: TGCAGTGCTAGACGGACAGGGGGAGGTGAAAAACTGTTTTTT.

In its sample, this clonotype was seen many times. The chain links TRBV7-2 to TRBJ2-1; the D gene is possibly TRBD2 (6 bases). Trimming took off 2 bases at V and 2 bases at J, with 13 bases between the two ends. The CDR3 length is 16 residues. Germline lookup yields CDR1 SGHTA and CDR2 FQGNSA. The CDR3 bases are TGTGCCAGCAGCTTAATAACCGGGACTGCCTACAATGAGCAGTTCTTC. Residues: CASSLITGTAYNEQFF.

This clonotype was seen a handful of times. The CDR3 coding sequence is TGCGCCAGCCAGCGACTAGCGGGGGACCCGAGCTCCTACAATGAGCAGTTCTTC. It yields the protein CASQRLAGDPSSYNEQFF. The chain couples TRBV5-1 to TRBJ2-1, with 12 positions matching TRBD2. The V segment lost 7 bases and the J segment 0 bases; nucleotides outside the gene matches: 11. CDR3 size: 18 residues. In germline, CDR1 is SGHRS, CDR2 YFSETQ.

The chain has TRBV29-1 and TRBJ2-7, with D maybe TRBD1 (6 bases). The germline V and J ends were trimmed by 2 bases and 13 bases, with 18 bases remaining between them. Germline lookup yields CDR1 SQVTM and CDR2 ANQGSEA. This CDR3 is built from 12 residues. The CDR3 sequence is CSVEKDSRGRYF. For the CDR3, the DNA is TGCAGCGTTGAAAAGGACAGTAGAGGGAGATACTTC.

The CDR3 DNA reads TGTGCCAGCAGCTTGGCCGTTAGGCTAGGAGGTTCCGATACGCAGTATTTT. It specifies CASSLAVRLGGSDTQYF. The gene calls are TRBV5-6 and TRBJ2-3; a weak D match, TRBD2 (5 bases). This CDR3 spans 17 amino acids. Trimming cost V 0 bases and J 6 bases, with 20 bases left between them. Per the germline V gene, CDR1 is SGHDT and CDR2 is YYEEEE.

J is TRBJ2-2 and V is TRBV20-1; D possibly matches TRBD1 or TRBD2 (5 bases each). The germline gives CDR1 DFQATT, CDR2 SNEGSKA (reference sequence). Trimming removed 3 bases at V and 6 bases at J, with 20 bases between. The CDR3 loop spans 16 amino acids. CDR3 protein: CSASGRLGTSPGELFF. The DNA of the CDR3 is TGCAGTGCTAGTGGTCGCTTGGGGACCTCTCCCGGGGAGCTGTTTTTT.

There are a few counts of this clonotype. This chain joins TRBV20-1 and TRBJ1-1; D call uncertain. Trimming left V 3 bases short and J 2 bases short, with 10 bases between. The V gene's germline CDR1 is DFQATT and CDR2 SNEGSKA (reference sequence). The CDR3 loop spans 13 amino acids. The CDR3 DNA is TGCAGTGCTAGTATTGTGGTCAACACTGAAGCTTTCTTT. Its protein is CSASIVVNTEAFF.

The sample holds a few counts of this clonotype. This chain connects TRBV5-1 to TRBJ2-1, with TRBD2 matching over 8 bases. The CDR3 consists of 16 residues. V lost 4 bases to trimming and J lost 4 bases; unmatched junction nucleotides: 10. The V gene's germline CDR1 is SGHRS and CDR2 YFSETQ. The CDR3 here is CASSLLGLATYNEQFF. The CDR3, as DNA: TGCGCCAGCAGCCTATTAGGACTAGCAACTTACAATGAGCAGTTCTTC.

This clonotype was seen many times. The chain combines TRBV12-3 or TRBV12-4 with TRBJ2-1, with TRBD1 matching 9 bases. CDR3 size: 16 residues. Losses at the gene ends were 6 bases for V and 0 bases for J; bases not matched to a gene: 6. DNA of the CDR3: TGTGCCAGCAGCACCATGGGACAGGGCTCCTACAATGAGCAGTTCTTC. This codes for CASSTMGQGSYNEQFF.

A few counts support this clonotype. The chain links TRBV11-2 to TRBJ2-7; 9 positions agree with TRBD2. The germline V gene encodes CDR1 SGHAT and CDR2 FQNNGV. With 5 bases clipped from V and 3 bases from J, the junction kept 8 bases outside the gene matches. This CDR3 has 15 residues. The CDR3 bases are TGTGCCAGCAGCCGCCTGACTAGCGGACGCTACGAGCAGTACTTC. It specifies CASSRLTSGRYEQYF.

The chain couples TRBV5-1 to TRBJ2-2; 10 bases map to TRBD2. The CDR3 is 17 residues long. Germline V CDR1 and CDR2: SGHRS, YFSETQ. Trimming took 0 bases from V and 0 from J; bases not matched to a gene: 2. The CDR3 here is CASSLASGSANTGELFF. The DNA of the CDR3 is TGCGCCAGCAGCTTGGCTAGCGGGAGCGCGAACACCGGGGAGCTGTTTTTT. The full variable domain, in which reference TRBV5-1 and TRBJ2-2 provide the parts outside the CDR3, is KAGVTQTPRYLIKTRGQQVTLSCSPISGHRSVSWYQQTPGQGLQFLFEYFSETQRNKGNFPGRFSGRQFSNSRSEMNVSTLELGDSALYLCASSLASGSANTGELFFGEGSRLTVL.

This chain links TRBV9 with TRBJ2-1; D ambiguous. CDR1 and CDR2 from the germline V gene are SGDLS and YYNGEE. V was trimmed by 1 base and J by 0 bases, leaving 11 bases between them. The CDR3 totals 16 residues. Here the CDR3 reads CASSVLDFSSYNEQFF. The CDR3 DNA reads as TGTGCCAGCAGCGTACTCGATTTTAGCTCCTACAATGAGCAGTTCTTC.

This clonotype has at least ten counts. The J gene is TRBJ1-3, the V gene TRBV10-3, with 7 nucleotides matching TRBD1. V was clipped by 0 bases and J by 0 bases; unmatched bases: 2. The germline V gene encodes CDR1 ENHRY and CDR2 SYGVKD. There are 16 residues in the CDR3. The CDR3 reads CAISESRGPSGNTIYF. The CDR3 coding sequence is TGTGCCATCAGTGAGTCAAGGGGGCCCTCTGGAAACACCATATATTTT.

There are a few counts of this clonotype. The chain links TRBV5-1 to TRBJ2-4; maybe TRBD1 (5 bases). This CDR3 is 15 amino acids long. Germline values: CDR1 SGHRS, CDR2 YFSETQ. Deletions cut 4 bases from V and 0 bases from J, with 11 bases between. CDR3 loop: CASSPGSEAKNIQYF. The CDR3 coding sequence is TGCGCCAGCAGCCCAGGGTCGGAAGCCAAAAACATTCAGTACTTC.